This is a list of T cell receptor beta chains from one sample in a study of blood T cell repertoires in COVID-19. Data came from immunoSEQ multiplex PCR; TCRdb stores just in-frame clones and leaves some out. The table includes 250,000 or so clones, about 91% detected once. The specimen sequenced was PBMCs or T cells enriched from blood (not recorded which). Every receptor here comes from a woman aged 35 to 49 with acute COVID-19. The CDR3 runs from the conserved cysteine through the conserved F or W. D genes are given only for firm matches. Clone size is stated in some rows and not others, as once, few, many or a class when expanded.

TRBJ1-3 | TRBV6-2/TRBV6-3 | TRBD1 | 17 | - | CASSRQLQGARGNTIYF | TGTGCCAGCAGCCGGCAACTACAGGGGGCGCGAGGAAACACCATATATTTT
TRBJ1-5 | TRBV2 | - | 15 | - | CASKMDSARGQPQHF | TGTGCCAGCAAAATGGACAGTGCAAGGGGACAGCCCCAGCATTTT
TRBJ1-1 | TRBV2 | TRBD1 | 16 | once | CASSAGTGGVITEAFF | TGTGCCAGCAGTGCCGGGACAGGGGGAGTTATCACTGAAGCTTTCTTT
TRBJ1-1 | TRBV21-1 | - | 15 | - | CASSKCRQRSTEAFF | TGTGCCAGCAGCAAATGTCGGCAGAGGAGTACTGAAGCTTTCTTT
TRBJ1-6 | TRBV27 | - | 14 | - | CASRSTAKNSPLHF | TGTGCCAGCAGATCGACTGCTAAGAATTCACCCCTCCACTTT
TRBJ2-2 | TRBV6-2/TRBV6-3 | - | 18 | few | CASSSRGAGHPNTGELFF | TGTGCCAGCAGCTCTCGGGGGGCAGGGCACCCAAACACCGGGGAGCTGTTTTTT
TRBJ2-2 | TRBV7-2 | - | 15 | - | CASSLMSGKNGELFF | TGTGCCAGCAGCTTAATGTCGGGAAAAAACGGGGAGCTGTTTTTT
TRBJ1-4 | TRBV3-1/TRBV3-2 | - | 14 | - | CASSQQATNEKLFF | TGTGCCAGCAGCCAACAGGCAACTAATGAAAAACTGTTTTTT
TRBJ1-6 | TRBV9 | - | 15 | - | CASSAGRGLNSPLHF | TGTGCCAGCAGCGCTGGGAGGGGCCTTAATTCACCCCTCCACTTT
TRBJ1-4 | TRBV19 | - | 15 | - | CASSPHGKGNEKLFF | TGTGCCAGTAGTCCTCACGGGAAAGGAAATGAAAAACTGTTTTTT
TRBJ1-3 | TRBV6-5 | - | 13 | - | CASIQAGGNTIYF | TGTGCCAGCATCCAGGCAGGAGGAAACACCATATATTTT
TRBJ1-4 | TRBV30 | - | 13 | - | CAWSVAKGEKLFF | TGTGCCTGGAGTGTAGCCAAGGGGGAAAAACTGTTTTTT
TRBJ2-7 | TRBV23-1 | TRBD1 | 10 | - | CASNGQGAYF | TGCGCCAGCAACGGACAGGGGGCTTACTTC
TRBJ1-2 | TRBV9 | - | 17 | - | CASSSPTLGGAYSGYTF | TGTGCCAGCAGCTCCCCTACACTAGGGGGGGCCTACAGTGGCTACACCTTC
TRBJ1-4 | TRBV9 | - | 13 | - | CASSSDLGGKLFF | TGTGCCAGCAGCTCGGACTTGGGGGGAAAACTGTTTTTT
TRBJ2-5 | TRBV6-5 | - | 12 | - | CASRAGKETQYF | TGTGCCAGCAGGGCGGGCAAAGAGACCCAGTACTTC
TRBJ1-2 | TRBV5-1 | - | 14 | - | CASSLKQANYGYTF | TGCGCCAGCAGCTTAAAACAGGCCAACTATGGCTACACCTTC
TRBJ1-1 | TRBV7-2 | - | 13 | - | CASSLEARVEAFF | TGTGCCAGCAGCTTAGAGGCGCGGGTTGAAGCTTTCTTT
TRBJ1-2 | TRBV7-9 | TRBD1 | 13 | - | CASSRGPGYGYTF | TGTGCCAGCAGCAGGGGGCCGGGCTATGGCTACACCTTC
TRBJ2-3 | TRBV7-8 | TRBD1 | 16 | - | CASSKGQVGGTDTQYF | TGTGCCAGCAGCAAAGGACAGGTGGGCGGCACAGATACGCAGTATTTT
TRBJ2-3 | TRBV5-4 | TRBD2 | 16 | - | CASSRLAGGLPDTQYF | TGTGCCAGCAGCCGTTTAGCGGGAGGGCTCCCAGATACGCAGTATTTT
TRBJ1-2 | TRBV6-5 | TRBD1 | 13 | - | CASSPGQSSGYTF | TGTGCCAGCAGCCCGGGACAGTCAAGCGGCTACACCTTC
TRBJ1-5 | TRBV7-8 | TRBD1 | 15 | - | CASSPLGPGGITQHF | TGTGCCAGCAGTCCCCTGGGGCCAGGGGGGATCACCCAGCATTTT
TRBJ2-5 | TRBV5-1 | - | 14 | - | CASSLGDSLETQYF | TGCGCCAGCAGCTTGGGTGATAGCTTAGAGACCCAGTACTTC
TRBJ2-1 | TRBV7-9 | - | 17 | - | CASSYPPGSADNNEQFF | TGTGCCAGCAGCTACCCCCCCGGTAGCGCAGATAACAATGAGCAGTTCTTC
TRBJ2-3 | TRBV10-1 | TRBD2 | 16 | - | CASSEGSGGSTDTQYF | TGCGCCAGCAGTGAAGGTAGCGGGGGGAGCACAGATACGCAGTATTTT
TRBJ1-2 | TRBV5-1 | TRBD1 | 15 | - | CASSLGTGLGFGYTF | TGCGCCAGCAGCTTGGGGACAGGGTTGGGATTTGGCTACACCTTC
TRBJ1-2 | TRBV11-2 | TRBD1 | 13 | once | CASSLDRVSGYTF | TGTGCCAGCAGCTTGGACAGGGTGTCTGGCTACACCTTC
TRBJ1-4 | TRBV2 | - | 14 | - | CASGSGATNEKLFF | TGTGCCAGCGGATCAGGGGCAACTAATGAAAAACTGTTTTTT
TRBJ1-6 | TRBV7-2 | - | 15 | few | CASSLEGRGNSPLHF | TGTGCCAGCAGCTTAGAGGGGCGGGGTAATTCACCCCTCCACTTT
TRBJ1-4 | TRBV4-3 | - | 15 | - | CASSQDTGYDEKLFF | TGCGCCAGCAGCCAAGATACCGGGTATGATGAAAAACTGTTTTTT
TRBJ1-2 | TRBV12-3/TRBV12-4 | TRBD1 | 13 | - | CASSRDSRYGYTF | TGTGCCAGCAGCCGGGACAGCAGATATGGCTACACCTTC
TRBJ2-2 | TRBV7-2 | - | 18 | - | CARPYSGAGSLRGGELFF | TGTGCCAGGCCGTATAGTGGGGCAGGTAGTCTTCGTGGCGGGGAGCTGTTTTTT
TRBJ1-6 | TRBV9 | - | 16 | - | CASSVAHTELNSPLHF | TGTGCCAGCAGCGTAGCTCATACAGAACTTAATTCACCCCTCCACTTT
TRBJ2-1 | TRBV11-3 | - | 14 | - | CASSLGPSVNEQFF | TGTGCCAGCAGCTTAGGCCCCTCAGTCAATGAGCAGTTCTTC
TRBJ2-2 | TRBV4-3 | TRBD2 | 17 | - | CASSLRIAGGQGGELFF | TGCGCCAGCAGCCTCCGGATAGCGGGGGGGCAAGGCGGGGAGCTGTTTTTT
TRBJ1-2 | TRBV28 | TRBD1 | 14 | - | CASSLAGTGDGYTF | TGTGCCAGCAGTTTGGCTGGGACAGGGGATGGCTACACCTTC
TRBJ2-7 | TRBV3-1/TRBV3-2 | TRBD1 | 15 | - | CASSQDGTAVYEQYF | TGTGCCAGCAGCCAAGACGGGACAGCGGTCTACGAGCAGTACTTC
TRBJ1-2 | TRBV27 | - | 14 | - | CASNYRRGFPGYTF | TGTGCCAGCAACTATCGGCGGGGGTTTCCTGGCTACACCTTC
TRBJ1-5 | TRBV7-2 | - | 13 | - | CASSPQDNQPQHF | TGTGCCAGCAGCCCCCAGGACAATCAGCCCCAGCATTTT